A single sample is the source of the 19 T cell receptor beta chains below, sequenced in a study of blood T cells in healthy people across ages. Through a sample-barcoded 5' primer and a J-beta primer mix, a second PCR was run for about 6 to 11 cycles. TCRdb analysed the 5' RACE reads with MiXCR anew, one entry per CDR3 protein. The table lists about 1.5 million distinct CDR3 sequences, approximately 38% of them singletons. Material for sequencing was blood. Every receptor here comes from a woman under 30 in good health.

In its sample, this clonotype was seen a few times. The chain joins TRBV5-1 to TRBJ2-3, with D possibly matching TRBD1 (5 bases). The CDR3 has 15 amino acids. V lost 4 bases and J 0 bases, leaving 12 bases between the germline ends. Germline V gene sequence: CDR1 SGHRS, CDR2 YFSETQ. The CDR3 here is CASSAQGPSTDTQYF. CDR3 DNA: TGCGCCAGCAGCGCGCAGGGTCCTAGCACAGATACGCAGTATTTT. The variable domain in full, with the rest retrieved from reference TRBV5-1 and TRBJ2-3, is KAGVTQTPRYLIKTRGQQVTLSCSPISGHRSVSWYQQTPGQGLQFLFEYFSETQRNKGNFPGRFSGRQFSNSRSEMNVSTLELGDSALYLCASSAQGPSTDTQYFGPGTRLTVL.

This chain joins TRBV20-1 and TRBJ2-1; a possible D gene is TRBD2 (5 bases). The V end was cut by 0 bases, the J end by 5 bases, with 14 bases between. Per germline, CDR1 DFQATT and CDR2 SNEGSKA (reference sequence). This CDR3 is 15 amino acids long. DNA of the CDR3: TGCAGTGCTAGAGATATTATGACCGGGGACAATGAGCAGTTCTTC. This sequence encodes CSARDIMTGDNEQFF.

This chain connects TRBV20-1 to TRBJ1-5; 7 nucleotides line up with TRBD1. This CDR3 comprises 15 residues. Looked up from germline, CDR1 is DFQATT and CDR2 is SNEGSKA (reference sequence). V was clipped by 2 bases and J by 6 bases; unmatched bases: 10. CDR3 amino acids: CSARRGGGLSQPQHF. CDR3 in DNA: TGCAGTGCTAGAAGGGGAGGGGGCTTAAGTCAGCCCCAGCATTTT.

This clonotype was detected a few times. The CDR3 coding sequence is TGCAGCGTGGGGACAGGGTTCAATGAGCAGTTCTTC. The encoded protein is CSVGTGFNEQFF. This chain joins TRBV29-1 and TRBJ2-1; 9 bases agree with TRBD1. Trimming at V came to 6 bases and at J to 6 bases, leaving 3 bases not matched to a gene. Germline V gene lookup returns CDR1 SQVTM and CDR2 ANQGSEA. The CDR3 covers 12 residues.

The rearrangement uses TRBV28 and TRBJ1-5, with 12 positions matching TRBD1. The CDR3 covers 16 residues. Germline V lookup: CDR1 MDHEN, CDR2 SYDVKM. The CDR3 nucleotides read TGTTCAGCCGGGACAGGGGGCGCCGAGGGCAATCAGCCCCAGCATTTT. Protein: CSAGTGGAEGNQPQHF.

The V gene is TRBV2, the J gene TRBJ1-2, with 8 bases aligning to TRBD1. This CDR3 comprises 12 residues. Germline lookup yields CDR1 SNHLY and CDR2 FYNNEI. V gave up 8 bases and J gave up 4 bases; unmatched junction bases: 3. The CDR3 DNA is TGTGCCAGCCCCACAGGGGGCTATGGCTACACCTTC. Translated: CASPTGGYGYTF.

The table lists this clonotype with a count of one. The rearrangement links TRBV19 to TRBJ1-2; TRBD1 matches at 7 bases. Germline trimming cut 1 base from V and 3 bases from J; bases unmatched to any gene: 5. Germline-derived CDR1 and CDR2 are LNHDA and SQIVND (reference sequence). The CDR3 spans 15 residues. CDR3 nucleotides: TGTGCCAGTAGTATAGCCGTCGGACAGGACTATGGCTACACCTTC. Translation: CASSIAVGQDYGYTF.

This sequence joins TRBV7-9 and TRBJ2-7, with TRBD1 identical over 7 bases. Germline CDR1 and CDR2: SEHNR and FQNEAQ (reference sequence). The CDR3 spans 16 residues. V trimming: 1 base; J trimming: 3 bases; junction bases outside the gene matches: 9. The CDR3, as DNA: TGTGCCAGCAGCTTAGTGACGGCAGGGGGAAACTACGAGCAGTACTTC. Translated: CASSLVTAGGNYEQYF.

This clonotype was counted only a few times. The chain recombines TRBV20-1 with TRBJ2-3; the match to TRBD2 covers 10 bases. The junction had 13 bases not matched to a gene; V was cut back by 5 bases and J by 8 bases. Germline lookup yields CDR1 DFQATT and CDR2 SNEGSKA (reference sequence). The CDR3 loop spans 15 amino acids. The CDR3 DNA reads as TGCAGTGCTCCAGGACTAGCGGCGTTAGGGGGTACGCAGTATTTT. Protein product: CSAPGLAALGGTQYF.

The chain has TRBV6-2 or TRBV6-3 and TRBJ2-7, with 7 bases aligning to TRBD2. Trimming at V came to 2 bases and at J to 7 bases, leaving 8 bases not matched to a gene. Germline V gene lookup returns CDR1 MNHEY and CDR2 SVGEGT. The CDR3 has 14 residues. The DNA of the CDR3 is TGTGCCAGCAGTTACGGACTAGTCCCGCCGGAGCAGTACTTC. As protein: CASSYGLVPPEQYF.

A few counts support this clonotype. The V call is TRBV4-1, the J call TRBJ2-3; 11 nucleotides align to TRBD2. This CDR3 contains 13 residues. CDR1 and CDR2 from the germline V gene are MGHRA and YSYEKL. V lost 4 bases to trimming and J lost 13 bases; unmatched junction nucleotides: 7. The CDR3 DNA is TGCGCCAGCAGCCTCCAACTAGCGGGGGAAGAGTATTTT. Its protein product is CASSLQLAGEEYF.

The chain links TRBV10-3 to TRBJ2-7, with TRBD1 identical over 9 bases. After removal of 5 bases from V and 3 bases from J, the junction contained 5 bases not matched to a gene. This CDR3 is built from 14 residues. Germline V lookup: CDR1 ENHRY, CDR2 SYGVKD. The CDR3 coding sequence is TGTGCCATCAGTCCCGGGACAGGGAACTACGAGCAGTACTTC. Encoded protein: CAISPGTGNYEQYF.

This clonotype was recorded only once. This rearrangement joins TRBV6-6 to TRBJ2-2; D call uncertain. This CDR3 comprises 14 residues. With 6 bases removed from V and 1 base from J, the gap between germline ends came to 9 bases. Germline loops: CDR1 MNHNY, CDR2 SVGAGI (reference sequence). Here the CDR3 DNA reads TGTGCCAGCAGGGCAGTGGGGAACACCGGGGAGCTGTTTTTT. As protein: CASRAVGNTGELFF.

This clonotype was seen once. Germline and junction disagree at one end, which may indicate a read error. The V call is TRBV27, the J call TRBJ1-1; 7 bases match TRBD1. This CDR3 has 11 residues. Germline CDR1 and CDR2: MNHEY and SMNVEV (reference sequence). The CDR3 coding sequence is TGTGCCGGCAGTTCCACAGGGGAGGCTTTCTTT. Residues: CAGSSTGEAFF.

The chain employs TRBV7-9 and TRBJ2-1, with 13 bases aligning to TRBD2. Trimming cost V 4 bases and J 5 bases; bases outside gene matches: 11. This CDR3 comprises 18 residues. CDR1 is SEHNR and CDR2 is FQNEAQ in the germline V gene (reference sequence). The CDR3 reads CASSSRTSGRFPHNEQFF. Written as DNA, the CDR3 is TGTGCCAGCAGCTCTCGGACTAGCGGGAGATTCCCCCACAATGAGCAGTTCTTC.

The rearrangement links TRBV9 to TRBJ1-2; no firm D call. V lost 4 bases, J lost 8 bases, and 12 bases lay in between. The CDR3 has 12 amino acids. The germline CDR1 and CDR2 sequences are SGDLS and YYNGEE. CDR3 sequence reads: CASSPEEEGYTF. CDR3 DNA sequence: TGTGCCAGCAGCCCTGAGGAGGAAGGCTACACCTTC. The full variable domain, in which reference TRBV9 and TRBJ1-2 provide the parts outside the CDR3, is DSGVTQTPKHLITATGQRVTLRCSPRSGDLSVYWYQQSLDQGLQFLIQYYNGEERAKGNILERFSAQQFPDLHSELNLSSLELGDSALYFCASSPEEEGYTFGSGTRLTVV.

This clonotype was seen a handful of times. This chain uses TRBV3-1 with TRBJ2-3; D unclear. From germline, CDR1 is LGHDT and CDR2 YNNKEL (reference sequence). The CDR3 extends over 15 amino acids. V lost 4 bases and J 2 bases, leaving 13 bases between the germline ends. For the CDR3, the DNA is TGTGCCAGCAGCCCGTCGCGGCGGACCACAGATACGCAGTATTTT. This encodes CASSPSRRTTDTQYF.

DNA of the CDR3: TGTGCCAGCAGTCGCGCAGGGGGTAGCGAGCAGTACTTC. It translates to CASSRAGGSEQYF. The V and J genes are TRBV28 and TRBJ2-7; 7 positions match TRBD1. Unmatched junction bases numbered 7, after V lost 5 bases and J lost 6 bases. The germline CDR1 and CDR2 sequences are MDHEN and SYDVKM. This CDR3 is built from 13 residues. The complete variable domain, with remaining parts taken from reference TRBV28 and TRBJ2-7, reads DVKVTQSSRYLVKRTGEKVFLECVQDMDHENMFWYRQDPGLGLRLIYFSYDVKMKEKGDIPEGYSVSREKKERFSLILESASTNQTSMYLCASSRAGGSEQYFGPGTRLTVT.

This clonotype was detected ten times or more. The chain couples TRBV2 to TRBJ2-7; D unclear. The CDR3 is 11 residues long. CDR1 SNHLY and CDR2 FYNNEI come from the germline V gene. Trimming cost V 0 bases and J 5 bases, with 2 bases left between them. The CDR3 sequence: CASSEANEQYF. DNA for the CDR3: TGTGCCAGCAGTGAAGCAAACGAGCAGTACTTC.